The 18 T cell receptor beta chains below all came from one sample that was sequenced in a study of T cell responses to AZD1222 COVID-19 vaccine. Method: immunoSEQ multiplex PCR; TCRdb's copy keeps in-frame clones and lacks some. This sample has 60,000 to 65,000 clones, with about four fifths found just once. The material sequenced was peripheral blood, taken on day 0 of AZD1222 vaccination. These receptors were taken from an adult in good health.

The chain links TRBV9 to TRBJ1-6; the D is unclear. V lost 1 base and J lost 5, with 13 bases in between. Germline V CDR1 and CDR2: SGDLS, YYNGEE. The CDR3 sequence is 16 residues long. In nucleotides, the CDR3 is TGTGCCAGCAGCGTATCCCCCCGACATAATAATTCACCCCTCCACTTT. Translating gives CASSVSPRHNNSPLHF. The variable domain in full, completed from reference TRBV9 and TRBJ1-6, reads DSGVTQTPKHLITATGQRVTLRCSPRSGDLSVYWYQQSLDQGLQFLIQYYNGEERAKGNILERFSAQQFPDLHSELNLSSLELGDSALYFCASSVSPRHNNSPLHFGNGTRLTVT.

This sequence joins TRBV7-9 and TRBJ1-3; D is unclear. The CDR3 contains 13 residues. The ends were cut back, 1 base at V and 9 bases at J, with 10 bases in the middle. Germline V gene data show CDR1 as SEHNR and CDR2 as FQNEAQ (reference sequence). CDR3 amino acids: CASSLESVSTIYF. The DNA for the CDR3 is TGTGCCAGCAGCTTAGAGAGTGTCTCCACCATATATTTT.

The CDR3 reads CASSPRPSGGAYEQYF. In nucleotides, the CDR3 is TGTGCCAGCAGCCCTAGACCTAGCGGGGGTGCCTACGAGCAGTACTTC. The chain combines TRBV5-6 with TRBJ2-7; the match to TRBD2 covers 10 bases. Germline V gives CDR1 SGHDT, CDR2 YYEEEE. The CDR3 extends over 16 amino acids. The ends lost 4 bases at V and 2 bases at J; junction bases unmatched: 9.

The chain's CDR3 is CSAIKTDTQYF. For the CDR3, the DNA is TGCAGTGCTATTAAGACAGATACGCAGTATTTT. The chain is built from TRBV20-1 and TRBJ2-3; no firm D call. The CDR3 runs 11 residues. CDR1 is DFQATT, CDR2 SNEGSKA, per germline (reference sequence). V was pared by 4 bases and J by 3 bases, with 5 bases between.

This clone was seen more than once but under ten times. The chain uses TRBV2 and TRBJ2-3; D is unresolved. V was cut by 4 bases and J by 5 bases, with 7 bases left in between. Germline V lookup: CDR1 SNHLY, CDR2 FYNNEI. The CDR3 is 12 amino acids. CDR3 DNA sequence: TGTGCCAGCAGTGTAGAGATAGATACGCAGTATTTT. It specifies CASSVEIDTQYF.

This clone was detected only a few times. The chain carries TRBV7-2 and TRBJ2-3; D is perhaps TRBD1 (6 bases). This CDR3 is 12 amino acids long. Germline V lookup: CDR1 SGHTA, CDR2 FQGNSA. V was cut by 6 bases and J by 4 bases, with 8 bases left in between. CDR3 in amino acids: CASRQGADTQYF. The DNA for the CDR3 is TGTGCCAGCAGACAGGGTGCAGATACGCAGTATTTT. Using reference TRBV7-2 and TRBJ2-3 for the parts outside the CDR3, the full variable domain is GAGVSQSPSNKVTEKGKDVELRCDPISGHTALYWYRQSLGQGLEFLIYFQGNSAPDKSGLPSDRFSAERTGGSVSTLTIQRTQQEDSAVYLCASRQGADTQYFGPGTRLTVL.

This clone appeared once. The rearrangement joins TRBV13 to TRBJ1-3; perhaps TRBD1 as D (5 bases). Germline CDR1 is PRHDT and CDR2 is FYEKMQ (reference sequence). CDR3 length: 15 amino acids. V shed 1 base and J shed 0 bases, with 7 bases lying between them. CDR3 in amino acids: CASSLVGASGNTIYF. The CDR3, as DNA: TGTGCCAGCAGCTTAGTAGGGGCCTCTGGAAACACCATATATTTT.

The rearrangement uses TRBV12-3 or TRBV12-4 and TRBJ2-3; D is uncertain. CDR3 size: 13 residues. Trimming cost V 8 bases and J 0 bases, with 9 bases left between them. This CDR3 reads CASRLPSTDTQYF. The CDR3 region has the DNA TGTGCCAGCCGCCTCCCGAGCACAGATACGCAGTATTTT.

The genes are TRBV7-8 and TRBJ1-1; D gene uncertain. CDR3 length equals 12 residues. V lost 5 bases to trimming and J lost 5 bases, with 9 bases between them. The germline CDR1 and CDR2 sequences are SGHVS and FQNEAQ. The CDR3 protein is CASSPRRTEAFF. Here the CDR3 DNA reads TGTGCCAGCAGCCCACGGCGGACTGAAGCTTTCTTT.

The rearrangement joins TRBV2 to TRBJ1-5; D remains unclear. Trimming stripped 3 bases from V and 2 bases from J, with 11 bases between. CDR3 length: 15 residues. Germline CDR1 is SNHLY and CDR2 is FYNNEI. The CDR3 spells CASSEDEMGNQPQHF. In DNA, the CDR3 is TGTGCCAGCAGTGAGGACGAGATGGGCAATCAGCCCCAGCATTTT.

The gene calls are TRBV12-5 and TRBJ2-1, with unresolved D. The V end was cut by 2 bases, the J end by 9 bases, with 14 bases between. Germline CDR1 reads LGHNT; CDR2 reads FRNRAP. This CDR3 comprises 14 residues. CDR3 sequence: CASGLWPRQAEQFF. The CDR3, as DNA: TGTGCTAGTGGTTTGTGGCCACGTCAAGCTGAGCAGTTCTTC.

The chain is built from TRBV18 and TRBJ2-7, with D unresolved. This CDR3 has 12 residues. V lost 5 bases to trimming and J lost 7 bases, with 12 bases between them. CDR1 KGHSH and CDR2 LQKENI come from the germline V gene. The CDR3 DNA reads TGTGCCAGCTCAGCGGCCTCGGAGGAGCAGTACTTC. This encodes CASSAASEEQYF.

V gene TRBV27 combines with J gene TRBJ1-2, with D hard to call. Germline CDR1 MNHEY, CDR2 SMNVEV (reference sequence). The CDR3 loop spans 13 amino acids. The V end lost 6 bases, the J end lost 8 bases, and 16 bases lay between the germline ends. The CDR3 is CASSPLPPSGYTF. In DNA form, the CDR3 reads TGTGCCAGCAGCCCTCTCCCACCATCCGGCTACACCTTC.

V gene TRBV6-5 combines with J gene TRBJ1-6; tentative D call: TRBD1 (5 bases). The CDR3 has 15 residues. CDR1 is MNHEY, CDR2 SVGAGI, per germline. Trimming shortened V by 5 bases and J by 11 bases, and 19 bases separated the two germline ends. The CDR3 spells CASSTVPGLSTPLHF. CDR3 bases: TGTGCCAGCAGTACAGTCCCGGGACTGAGTACACCCCTCCACTTT.

The rearrangement joins TRBV3-1 (or the pseudogene TRBV3-2) to TRBJ1-6; 7 bases map to TRBD1. CDR1 and CDR2 from the germline V gene are LGHDT and YNNKEL (reference sequence). The CDR3 length is 15 residues. Trimming cost V 5 bases and J 7 bases; bases outside gene matches: 8. Here the CDR3 reads CASSKGQAANSPLHF. The CDR3 coding sequence is TGTGCCAGCAGCAAAGGACAGGCTGCCAATTCACCCCTCCACTTT.

The V gene is TRBV9, the J gene TRBJ1-1; D not resolved. V was clipped by 0 bases and J by 7 bases, with 10 bases between them. Germline CDR1 SGDLS, CDR2 YYNGEE. CDR3 length: 13 residues. CDR3 DNA sequence: TGTGCCAGCAGCGTAGCCCCAGCGGTTGAAGCTTTCTTT. As protein: CASSVAPAVEAFF.

The chain is built from TRBV9 and TRBJ1-1; maybe TRBD1 (5 bases). The germline V gene encodes CDR1 SGDLS and CDR2 YYNGEE. The CDR3 covers 16 residues. Trimming left V 1 base short and J 3 bases short, with 16 bases between. Here the CDR3 DNA reads TGTGCCAGCAGCGTATTCTTCAGGGCGCGGGACACTGAAGCTTTCTTT. It specifies CASSVFFRARDTEAFF.

The chain carries TRBV7-2 and TRBJ1-3, with a weak D call TRBD1 (5 bases). The CDR3 length is 14 residues. V shed 5 bases and J shed 3 bases, with 11 bases lying between them. The germline CDR1 and CDR2 sequences are SGHTA and FQGNSA. The CDR3 region is CASSGQGFGNTIYF. The CDR3 nucleotides read TGTGCCAGCAGCGGGCAGGGCTTTGGAAACACCATATATTTT.